Listed here are 17 T cell receptor beta chains from one sample, sequenced in a study of T cell responses to AZD1222 COVID-19 vaccine. The protocol was immunoSEQ multiplex PCR, while the TCRdb copy is restricted to in-frame clones and leaves out a portion. The table has 85,000 or so clones, around 90% seen once. Sequencing used peripheral blood, obtained on day 0 of AZD1222 vaccination. These receptors came from an adult in good health.

This chain links TRBV28 with TRBJ2-3, with 9 bases that match TRBD2. Germline lookup yields CDR1 MDHEN and CDR2 SYDVKM. The CDR3 consists of 14 residues. The ends lost 2 bases at V and 5 bases at J; junction bases unmatched: 2. The chain's CDR3 is CASSLAGGGDTQYF. CDR3 DNA: TGTGCCAGCAGTTTAGCGGGGGGGGGAGATACGCAGTATTTT.

This chain links TRBV27 with TRBJ1-5; perhaps TRBD1 as D (6 bases). Per the germline V gene, CDR1 is MNHEY and CDR2 is SMNVEV (reference sequence). This CDR3 region has 16 residues. Trimming removed 5 bases at V and 7 bases at J, with 21 bases between. The DNA of the CDR3 is TGTGCCAGCAGTCCAATAGGAATGGGGGGCCGGCAGCCCCAGCATTTT. Residues: CASSPIGMGGRQPQHF.

The V gene is TRBV5-6, the J gene TRBJ1-2, with a possible D match to TRBD1 (6 bases). CDR1 is SGHDT, CDR2 YYEEEE, per germline. This CDR3 is built from 15 residues. With 1 base removed from V and 2 bases from J, the gap between germline ends came to 12 bases. The chain's CDR3 is CASSLYTGKNYGYTF. The CDR3 coding sequence is TGTGCCAGCAGCTTGTATACAGGGAAGAACTATGGCTACACCTTC.

The chain links TRBV7-3 to TRBJ2-7, with D maybe TRBD2 (5 bases). The CDR3 is 13 residues long. CDR1 is SGHTA, CDR2 FQGTGA, per germline. Trimming shortened V by 0 bases and J by 7 bases, and 10 bases separated the two germline ends. CDR3 nucleotides: TGTGCCAGCAGCTTAACGTTGACGGGAGAGCAGTACTTC. It codes for CASSLTLTGEQYF. The variable domain in full, with the rest retrieved from reference TRBV7-3 and TRBJ2-7, is GAGVSQTPSNKVTEKGKYVELRCDPISGHTALYWYRQSLGQGPEFLIYFQGTGAADDSGLPNDRFFAVRPEGSVSTLKIQRTERGDSAVYLCASSLTLTGEQYFGPGTRLTVT.

The chain uses TRBV12-3 or TRBV12-4 and TRBJ2-7; 10 nucleotides align to TRBD1. The trim removed 6 bases at V and 5 bases at J, leaving 4 bases unmatched. This CDR3 comprises 13 residues. In DNA form, the CDR3 reads TGTGCCAGCAGCATCGGGACAGGGGACGAGCAGTACTTC. It yields the protein CASSIGTGDEQYF.

The V and J genes are TRBV30 and TRBJ1-5; 8 bases fit TRBD1. Germline V lookup: CDR1 GTSNPN, CDR2 SVGIG (reference sequence). V shed 2 bases and J 6 bases; nucleotides not matched to a gene: 6. This CDR3 is 14 amino acids long. The CDR3 nucleotides read TGTGCCTGGAGTTTCAGGGGGCACGGTCAGCCCCAGCATTTT. Translating it yields CAWSFRGHGQPQHF. Using reference TRBV30 and TRBJ1-5 for the parts outside the CDR3, the full variable domain is SQTIHQWPATLVQPVGSPLSLECTVEGTSNPNLYWYRQAAGRGLQLLFYSVGIGQISSEVPQNLSASRPQDRQFILSSKKLLLSDSGFYLCAWSFRGHGQPQHFGDGTRLSIL.

The J gene is TRBJ1-1, the V gene TRBV3-1 (or the pseudogene TRBV3-2); the D gene is possibly TRBD1 (5 bases). This CDR3 comprises 12 residues. The V and J ends lost 4 bases and 9 bases respectively, with 12 bases between them. CDR1 is LGHDT and CDR2 is YNNKEL in the germline V gene (reference sequence). CDR3 protein: CASSPTRGQAFF. The CDR3 DNA reads TGTGCCAGCAGCCCTACTAGGGGCCAAGCTTTCTTT.

The chain has TRBV20-1 and TRBJ2-1; D ambiguous. CDR3 length: 11 amino acids. Looked up from germline, CDR1 is DFQATT and CDR2 is SNEGSKA (reference sequence). The V and J ends lost 7 bases and 7 bases respectively, with 11 bases between them. The CDR3 protein is CSGGGRNEQFF. The CDR3 coding sequence is TGCAGTGGTGGTGGACGGAATGAGCAGTTCTTC.

The CDR3, as DNA: TGTGCCAGCAGCCCAGATGTCAACGAGCAGTACTTC. Its translation: CASSPDVNEQYF. V usage is TRBV11-2 and J usage is TRBJ2-7; D ambiguous. The CDR3 loop spans 12 amino acids. The germline V gene has CDR1 SGHAT and CDR2 FQNNGV. V shed 5 bases and J shed 5 bases, with 10 bases lying between them.

The chain combines TRBV3-1 (or the pseudogene TRBV3-2) with TRBJ1-1; TRBD1 agrees at 8 bases. The CDR3 spans 15 residues. CDR1 and CDR2 (germline): LGHDT, YNNKEL (reference sequence). V trimming: 6 bases; J trimming: 1 base; junction bases outside the gene matches: 7. CDR3 loop: CASRNRTGWNTEAFF. For the CDR3, the DNA is TGTGCCAGCAGAAACAGGACAGGGTGGAACACTGAAGCTTTCTTT.

The chain links TRBV7-2 to TRBJ2-1; 10 bases map to TRBD2. V lost 5 bases and J lost 9; bases outside the gene matches: 13. This CDR3 has 16 amino acids. Germline lookup yields CDR1 SGHTA and CDR2 FQGNSA. CDR3 nucleotides: TGTGCCAGCAGCCCCTCGTTTGAGCGGGGGGGCCGTGAGCAGTTCTTC. As protein: CASSPSFERGGREQFF. The whole variable domain, remainder taken from reference TRBV7-2 and TRBJ2-1, is GAGVSQSPSNKVTEKGKDVELRCDPISGHTALYWYRQSLGQGLEFLIYFQGNSAPDKSGLPSDRFSAERTGGSVSTLTIQRTQQEDSAVYLCASSPSFERGGREQFFGPGTRLTVL.

The chain recombines TRBV18 with TRBJ2-1, with 7 bases fitting TRBD2. Germline V gene data show CDR1 as KGHSH and CDR2 as LQKENI. This CDR3 is 15 amino acids long. V was clipped by 1 base and J by 4 bases; unmatched bases: 4. Here the CDR3 reads CASSPRGGEYNEQFF. In nucleotides, the CDR3 is TGTGCCAGCTCACCACGCGGGGGAGAATACAATGAGCAGTTCTTC.

This sequence joins TRBV30 and TRBJ1-1, with 8 bases that match TRBD1. Per the germline V gene, CDR1 is GTSNPN and CDR2 is SVGIG (reference sequence). J gave up 3 bases and V 4 bases, and 13 bases lay outside the gene matches. CDR3 size: 16 residues. CDR3 amino acids: CAWTSSSTGAHTEAFF. The CDR3 DNA is TGTGCCTGGACCTCCTCGTCGACAGGGGCACACACTGAAGCTTTCTTT.

The chain carries TRBV10-3 and TRBJ2-7; D possibly uses TRBD1 or TRBD2 (6 bases each). The CDR3 extends over 14 amino acids. Germline CDR1 is ENHRY and CDR2 is SYGVKD. V lost 2 bases, J lost 6 bases, and 14 bases lay in between. CDR3 nucleotide sequence: TGTGCCATCAGTGAGGGGACATCGGAGGGCGAGCAGTACTTC. Its protein is CAISEGTSEGEQYF.

The count of this clone is one. This rearrangement joins TRBV6-2 or TRBV6-3 to TRBJ2-6, with D perhaps TRBD2 (5 bases). The germline V gene encodes CDR1 MNHEY and CDR2 SVGEGT. This CDR3 comprises 16 residues. The germline V and J ends were trimmed by 0 bases and 2 bases, with 8 bases remaining between them. The CDR3 is CASSYSTRAGANVLTF. CDR3 in DNA: TGTGCCAGCAGTTACTCGACGCGGGCTGGGGCCAACGTCCTGACTTTC.

This chain joins TRBV15 and TRBJ2-3, with 12 nucleotides matching TRBD1. The CDR3 is 15 amino acids. The V gene end was trimmed by 5 bases and the J gene end by 4 bases; junction bases not matched to a gene: 4. Germline V gene sequence: CDR1 LNHNV, CDR2 YYDKDF (reference sequence). Here the CDR3 DNA reads TGTGCCACCAGCGGGGGACAGGGGGCTGCAGATACGCAGTATTTT. Translated: CATSGGQGAADTQYF.

The chain combines TRBV9 with TRBJ1-1; D remains ambiguous. The CDR3 has 13 amino acids. The V and J ends lost 4 bases and 1 base respectively, with 8 bases between them. Germline V gene sequence: CDR1 SGDLS, CDR2 YYNGEE. Here the CDR3 reads CASSYTANTEAFF. Written as DNA, the CDR3 is TGTGCCAGCAGCTATACAGCGAACACTGAAGCTTTCTTT.